This TCR beta chain was recovered during a study of shared clonotypes between healthy human individuals. Overall study: Per donor, three plates held CD4 naive cells, three held CD4 memory, two held CD8 naive and one held CD8 memory. Study findings and constraints: Generally, estimated richness proved larger in naive subsets than it did in memory subsets.

The CDR3 spans 14 residues. Trimming at V came to 4 bases and at J to 4 bases, leaving 7 bases not matched to a gene. From germline, CDR1 is SGHTS and CDR2 YDEGEE. The CD4+ fraction was divided into a CD45RA+ naive subset and a CD45RA-negative memory subset. This clone has just a few counts. Its specificity is unknown. In the original workflow: Junction-only immunoSEQ sequences carried no quality scores, so filtering differed. Clones were read by immunoSEQ multiplex PCR, and TCRdb kept only the in-frame ones, dropping some. V, J and clone size reflect that table, while D and trimming were determined from the DNA. The sample holds 300,000 to 350,000 clones, around four fifths seen once.

The sequenced sample consisted of memory CD4+ T cells sorted from blood. Subset of the sample: CD45RA-negative fraction. This chain links TRBV5-8 with TRBJ1-1, with 7 bases identical to TRBD1. This receptor was obtained from a man under 40 in good health. The CDR3 region is CASSTRGLGTEAFF. The CDR3 nucleotides read TGTGCCAGCAGCACCAGGGGGTTGGGCACTGAAGCTTTCTTT.